This T cell receptor beta chain was identified during a study of blood T cell repertoires in COVID-19. Clones were sequenced by immunoSEQ multiplex PCR, and TCRdb holds only the in-frame ones, with some missing. Here the sample spans roughly 150,000 clones, roughly 80% being singletons. This clone was picked up one time. The receptor was isolated from a woman of 80 years or more with acute or convalescent COVID-19. Sequences were obtained from peripheral blood.

The CDR3 sequence: CASSPQENTEAFF. The DNA of the CDR3 is TGTGCCAGCAGTCCACAGGAGAACACTGAAGCTTTCTTT. V usage is TRBV3-1 (or the pseudogene TRBV3-2) and J usage is TRBJ1-1; TRBD1 is a possible D gene (5 bases). The CDR3 extends over 13 amino acids. Per the germline V gene, CDR1 is LGHDT and CDR2 is YNNKEL (reference sequence). V shed 6 bases and J shed 1 base, with 9 bases lying between them.